This T cell receptor beta chain was captured by sequencing in a study of blood T cell repertoires in COVID-19 (TCRdb year 2020). Background on the whole study: Samples covering the acute and convalescent phases of COVID-19 were provided by collaborators in the United States, Italy and Spain. Samples were obtained from the ongoing ImmuneRACE study (first 160 participants) and from approximately 1,200 subjects provided by 6 global collaborators. The prospective study material was composed of cDNA or gDNA derived from T cells, B-cell-depleted T cells, or PBMCs. Deeply sampled blood TCRbeta repertoires from subjects exposed to, actively infected with, or recovered from COVID-19 were included in the dataset. Where available, HLA class I and class II types were obtained from metadata supplied by the sample provider rather than from assay-based typing. A freely available public database, intended as a resource for researchers studying the immune response to SARS-CoV-2, is where the repertoires were released. The sample metadata nearly always contained a de-identified subject ID, COVID-19 status, age in years and sex. Study-wide findings and limitations: The amount of clinical and demographic metadata varied by source and participant and was provided uncurated.

V is shortened by 2 bases, J by 2 bases, and the region joining them spans 8 bases. Taken from cysteine to phenylalanine, the CDR3 has 15 residues. The retained sequence is limited to the CDR3, 45 bases, with the frame set at the first base. For CDR1 and CDR2, the germline V gene lists SGHDT and YYEEEE. TCRbeta CDR3 regions were amplified from genomic DNA using the immunoSEQ Assay, a bias-controlled multiplex PCR. The source study handled its data this way. The number of nucleated cells in each sample was estimated from the amplification of reference gene primers within the assay. To quantify the absolute abundance of each unique TCRbeta CDR3 rearrangement, sequence reads were collapsed and filtered. Productive Simpson clonality was computed per sample as the square root of Simpson's diversity index over productive rearrangements. TCRdb's version of the immuneACCESS table is confined to in-frame rearrangements and falls short of the full clone set. An unresolved V gene accounts for under half of the shortfall where checked; the remainder is of unknown origin. V and J calls and clone size follow that table, whereas D and trimming were derived from the DNA. Within this sample are 150,000 or so clones, with approximately 81% of them counted one time only. The top ten constitute about 3% of the sample.

Notes on this clone: Its recognized antigen is unknown. Base qualities are not recorded, but no much larger clone differs from it by a single base.

Collaborating institutions collected whole blood in K2EDTA tubes following their own protocols. For TCRbeta analysis, collaborators shipped samples in one of three forms: frozen whole blood, isolated PBMCs, or DNA extracted from either of those sample types. The receptor comes from a human donor with acute or convalescent COVID-19. The donor label of this sample is uncertain. This sequence uses TRBV5-6 and TRBJ2-6, with the D gene not confidently named. The sample taken for sequencing was peripheral blood. The nucleotide sequence is TGTGCCAGCAGCTTCCTTCAGACTGGGGCCAACGTCCTGACTTTC. This translates into CASSFLQTGANVLTF.